This T cell receptor beta chain was sequenced during a study of siplizumab effects on memory and regulatory T cells. Remarks on this clone: Antigen specificity is unknown.

CDR1 and CDR2 from the germline V gene are MNHNS and SASEGT. V shed 5 bases, J shed 3 bases, and the junction held 6 bases outside the gene matches. The CDR3 has 14 residues. Study results and caveats: Suppressive capability of dividing Tregs from siplizumab cultures went unverified.

Method: immunoSEQ multiplex PCR; TCRdb's copy keeps in-frame clones and lacks some. The table has 100,000 to 120,000 clones, 80% to 95% seen once. Material: CD4+ T cells sorted from blood. V is TRBV6-1 and J is TRBJ1-1; 7 nucleotides agree with TRBD1. This sequence originates from a human donor in good health. CDR3 sequence (DNA): TGTGCCAGCAGTTATGACAGGGCGGACACTGAAGCTTTCTTT. Translating gives CASSYDRADTEAFF.